The 24 T cell receptor beta chains reported below all come from one sample, sequenced in a study of human thymus T cells. Resected material from corrective heart surgery provided the thymus tissue analysed. Sequencing used immunoSEQ multiplex PCR; TCRdb keeps in-frame clones, though not all of them. The profile shows roughly 120,000 clones, around 95% of them singletons. What was sequenced was thymus tissue. Source of these receptors: a boy younger than two with a congenital heart defect but otherwise immunologically healthy.

The V call is TRBV6-6, the J call TRBJ1-2, with TRBD1 as a possible D gene (5 bases). Germline V gene lookup returns CDR1 MNHNY and CDR2 SVGAGI (reference sequence). This CDR3 is 14 amino acids long. V was clipped by 6 bases and J by 3 bases, with 14 bases between them. This CDR3 reads CASSPTGTDYGYTF. Here the CDR3 DNA reads TGTGCCAGCAGCCCTACTGGGACGGACTATGGCTACACCTTC.

The table lists this clone with a count of one. V and J are TRBV28 and TRBJ2-1, with D uncertain. Germline CDR1 MDHEN, CDR2 SYDVKM. Trimming left V 5 bases short and J 6 bases short, with 11 bases between. This CDR3 is 13 amino acids long. CDR3 DNA: TGTGCCAGCAGTCCCTCCCCTGCCAATGAGCAGTTCTTC. This codes for CASSPSPANEQFF.

This chain uses TRBV29-1 with TRBJ2-1; 7 bases align to TRBD1. Germline V gene lookup returns CDR1 SQVTM and CDR2 ANQGSEA. The J segment lost 8 bases and the V segment lost 5 bases, leaving 9 bases of the junction unmatched. The CDR3 runs to 13 residues. CDR3 loop: CSVPGQESYEQFF. DNA for the CDR3: TGCAGCGTTCCAGGACAGGAAAGCTATGAGCAGTTCTTC.

The genes are TRBV11-2 and TRBJ2-1; 8 bases are a match to TRBD2. Germline CDR1 reads SGHAT; CDR2 reads FQNNGV. This CDR3 comprises 16 residues. The junction had 14 bases not matched to a gene; V was cut back by 5 bases and J by 8 bases. The CDR3 reads CASSPVRGDRVDEQFF. CDR3 nucleotide sequence: TGTGCCAGCAGCCCCGTGCGGGGGGACCGCGTGGATGAGCAGTTCTTC.

This clone was seen more than once but under ten times. J is TRBJ1-1 and V is TRBV29-1; 7 bases match TRBD1. The CDR3 loop spans 14 amino acids. In germline, CDR1 is SQVTM, CDR2 ANQGSEA. V was pared by 5 bases and J by 7 bases, with 13 bases of the junction left unmatched. CDR3 region: CSVFPTTGSVEAFF. The DNA of the CDR3 is TGCAGCGTTTTCCCCACGACAGGGTCGGTTGAAGCTTTCTTT.

This CDR3 is CASSLGQGGTSYEQYF. In DNA form, the CDR3 reads TGCGCCAGCAGCTTGGGACAGGGGGGAACCTCCTACGAGCAGTACTTC. The V gene is TRBV5-1, the J gene TRBJ2-7, with TRBD1 matching 9 bases. Germline CDR1 SGHRS, CDR2 YFSETQ. The CDR3 consists of 16 residues. The junction had 4 bases not matched to a gene; V was cut back by 0 bases and J by 0 bases.

The chain links TRBV11-2 to TRBJ1-6; possible D gene TRBD1, 5 bases. The germline gives CDR1 SGHAT, CDR2 FQNNGV. The CDR3 covers 16 residues. Trimming removed 0 bases at V and 7 bases at J, with 13 bases between. The CDR3 DNA follows: TGTGCCAGCAGCTTAGACAGGGCAATGTGGAATTCACCCCTCCACTTT. Translating gives CASSLDRAMWNSPLHF.

This sequence joins TRBV6-1 and TRBJ1-1; the D is unclear. Germline V gene sequence: CDR1 MNHNS, CDR2 SASEGT. Trimming removed 8 bases at V and 1 base at J, with 8 bases between. This CDR3 is 12 amino acids long. In nucleotides, the CDR3 is TGTGCCAGCGTTTCGTGGAACACTGAAGCTTTCTTT. Encoded protein: CASVSWNTEAFF.

The J gene is TRBJ2-7, the V gene TRBV28; 9 positions agree with TRBD1. V was pared by 0 bases and J by 7 bases, with 10 bases of the junction left unmatched. Germline assignment: CDR1 MDHEN and CDR2 SYDVKM. This CDR3 comprises 16 residues. The CDR3 DNA sequence: TGTGCCAGCAGTTTATGCATAAGGGACAGGGTTTGGGAGCAGTACTTC. Encoded protein: CASSLCIRDRVWEQYF. Looking up the rest from reference TRBV28 and TRBJ2-7 gives the full variable domain: DVKVTQSSRYLVKRTGEKVFLECVQDMDHENMFWYRQDPGLGLRLIYFSYDVKMKEKGDIPEGYSVSREKKERFSLILESASTNQTSMYLCASSLCIRDRVWEQYFGPGTRLTVT.

The V and J genes are TRBV14 and TRBJ2-2; no definite D call. V lost 3 bases and J 4 bases, leaving 9 bases between the germline ends. Germline V gene lookup returns CDR1 SGHDN and CDR2 FVKESK. The CDR3 consists of 14 residues. The CDR3: CASSHSVATGELFF. For the CDR3, the DNA is TGTGCCAGCAGCCATTCGGTTGCCACCGGGGAGCTGTTTTTT.

CDR3 nucleotide sequence: TGTGCCAGTAGTAATCATCAGGGGTTAGGTCAGCCCCAGCATTTT. Translating it yields CASSNHQGLGQPQHF. The gene calls are TRBV19 and TRBJ1-5; D perhaps matches TRBD1 (6 bases). Between the trimmed V and J ends, which lost 4 bases and 6 bases, there was a span of 16 bases. CDR3 size: 15 residues. Looked up from germline, CDR1 is LNHDA and CDR2 is SQIVND (reference sequence).

This clone appeared a single time. The rearrangement uses TRBV4-3 and TRBJ2-7; TRBD2 agrees at 8 bases. CDR3 length: 16 amino acids. Germline V CDR1 and CDR2: LGHNA, YSLEER. V was pared by 0 bases and J by 0 bases, with 4 bases of the junction left unmatched. CDR3 sequence reads: CASSQDQRGCSYEQYF. The CDR3 bases are TGCGCCAGCAGCCAAGATCAGCGGGGGTGCTCCTACGAGCAGTACTTC.

The rearrangement joins TRBV12-5 to TRBJ1-1, with D tentatively TRBD1 (5 bases). Trimming left V 6 bases short and J 0 bases short, with 20 bases between. CDR3 length: 17 amino acids. Germline V gene sequence: CDR1 LGHNT, CDR2 FRNRAP. The CDR3 protein is CASGWALEGLLNTEAFF. In DNA, the CDR3 is TGTGCTAGTGGATGGGCTCTGGAGGGACTCCTGAACACTGAAGCTTTCTTT.

The chain links TRBV6-6 to TRBJ2-2, with D possibly TRBD2 on 5 matching bases. V was cut by 8 bases and J by 5 bases, with 6 bases left in between. The CDR3 has 11 amino acids. Germline values: CDR1 MNHNY, CDR2 SVGAGI (reference sequence). Written as DNA, the CDR3 is TGTGCCAGCGGCGGGACCGGGGAGCTGTTTTTT. Protein: CASGGTGELFF.

V and J are TRBV9 and TRBJ1-4, with D possibly being TRBD1 (5 bases). Per germline, CDR1 SGDLS and CDR2 YYNGEE. This CDR3 comprises 17 residues. The ends were cut back, 3 bases at V and 0 bases at J, with 15 bases in the middle. CDR3 in DNA: TGTGCCAGCAGCGCCCGGGGGGGAGGATCAACTAATGAAAAACTGTTTTTT. The encoded protein is CASSARGGGSTNEKLFF.

The V gene is TRBV4-3, the J gene TRBJ2-2; weak D call: TRBD2 (5 bases). The V end was cut by 0 bases, the J end by 1 base, with 15 bases between. The CDR3 has 18 amino acids. The germline V gene has CDR1 LGHNA and CDR2 YSLEER. As DNA, the CDR3 is TGCGCCAGCAGCCAAGATTTAGCGCAATGCGGGAACACCGGGGAGCTGTTTTTT. Translation gives CASSQDLAQCGNTGELFF.

J is TRBJ2-5 and V is TRBV5-1; TRBD2 aligns across 10 bases. The CDR3 contains 15 residues. Trimming cost V 2 bases and J 4 bases; bases outside gene matches: 5. CDR1 is SGHRS, CDR2 YFSETQ, per germline. This CDR3 is CASSLQRGGGETQYF. The DNA of the CDR3 is TGCGCCAGCAGCTTACAGCGGGGGGGCGGAGAGACCCAGTACTTC. The whole variable domain, remainder taken from reference TRBV5-1 and TRBJ2-5, is KAGVTQTPRYLIKTRGQQVTLSCSPISGHRSVSWYQQTPGQGLQFLFEYFSETQRNKGNFPGRFSGRQFSNSRSEMNVSTLELGDSALYLCASSLQRGGGETQYFGPGTRLLVL.

A single count supports this clone. The chain joins TRBV28 to TRBJ2-3; 15 positions agree with TRBD2. The CDR3 covers 17 residues. Germline lookup yields CDR1 MDHEN and CDR2 SYDVKM. The J segment lost 4 bases and the V segment lost 7 bases, leaving 9 bases of the junction unmatched. CDR3 nucleotide sequence: TGTGCCAGCACCTTTGGACTAGCGGGGGGGGGCGCAGATACGCAGTATTTT. This codes for CASTFGLAGGGADTQYF. Together with reference TRBV28 and TRBJ2-3, the CDR3 gives the full variable domain: DVKVTQSSRYLVKRTGEKVFLECVQDMDHENMFWYRQDPGLGLRLIYFSYDVKMKEKGDIPEGYSVSREKKERFSLILESASTNQTSMYLCASTFGLAGGGADTQYFGPGTRLTVL.

The CDR3 region is CASSQGESSIYGYTF. Here the CDR3 DNA reads TGCGCCAGCAGCCAAGGCGAGTCTTCCATCTATGGCTACACCTTC. This chain joins TRBV4-3 and TRBJ1-2, with D uncertain. This CDR3 region has 15 residues. Per the germline V gene, CDR1 is LGHNA and CDR2 is YSLEER. Trimming cost V 1 base and J 4 bases, with 13 bases left between them.

This clone came up once. The V call is TRBV7-9, the J call TRBJ1-2, with 8 positions matching TRBD1. This CDR3 is 13 amino acids long. Looked up from germline, CDR1 is SEHNR and CDR2 is FQNEAQ (reference sequence). V gave up 8 bases and J gave up 7 bases; unmatched junction bases: 9. CDR3 nucleotides: TGTGCCAGCGACTACCAGGGGGCGCGTGGCTACACCTTC. Encoded protein: CASDYQGARGYTF.

With regard to this clone: Germline is not matched at one junction end, which may reflect a read error. The V and J genes are TRBV7-7 and TRBJ2-2, with TRBD1 identical over 10 bases. Germline CDR1 is SSHAT and CDR2 is FNYEAQ (reference sequence). The CDR3 is 17 residues long. In nucleotides, the CDR3 is TGTGCTAGCAGCTTAGGAAACGACAGGGGGCTAACCGGGGAGCTGTTTTTT. It codes for CASSLGNDRGLTGELFF.

This clone has just one count. The chain couples TRBV28 to TRBJ1-5; D call uncertain. CDR1 and CDR2 from the germline V gene are MDHEN and SYDVKM. Trimming removed 5 bases at V and 5 bases at J, with 10 bases between. CDR3 length: 13 residues. This CDR3 is CASSRSSYQPQHF. The CDR3 nucleotides are TGTGCCAGCAGTCGTTCCTCCTATCAGCCCCAGCATTTT.

The chain employs TRBV2 and TRBJ1-2, with D tentatively TRBD1 (5 bases). Trimming shortened V by 6 bases and J by 5 bases, and 22 bases separated the two germline ends. The CDR3 consists of 16 residues. Germline V CDR1 and CDR2: SNHLY, FYNNEI. In DNA, the CDR3 is TGTGCCAGCAGCACCCCCGGCAGGACAAGAGGGTATGGCTACACCTTC. Translation: CASSTPGRTRGYGYTF. Full variable domain (rest looked up from reference TRBV2 and TRBJ1-2): EPEVTQTPSHQVTQMGQEVILRCVPISNHLYFYWYRQILGQKVEFLVSFYNNEISEKSEIFDDQFSVERPDGSNFTLKIRSTKLEDSAMYFCASSTPGRTRGYGYTFGSGTRLTVV.

The CDR3 DNA reads TGTGCCAGCAGAACCGGACCCTTCGATGGCTACACCTTC. Residues: CASRTGPFDGYTF. The V and J genes are TRBV7-2 and TRBJ1-2; D call uncertain. From germline, CDR1 is SGHTA and CDR2 FQGNSA. The CDR3 contains 13 residues. Between the trimmed V and J ends, which lost 6 bases and 6 bases, there was a span of 14 bases. Combining the CDR3 with reference TRBV7-2 and TRBJ1-2 gives the whole variable domain GAGVSQSPSNKVTEKGKDVELRCDPISGHTALYWYRQSLGQGLEFLIYFQGNSAPDKSGLPSDRFSAERTGGSVSTLTIQRTQQEDSAVYLCASRTGPFDGYTFGSGTRLTVV.